This TCR beta chain appears in the sequencing data of a study of CD8 T cells in Susac syndrome. RNA totalling roughly 0.45 to 1 ug underwent reverse transcription with random hexamers. Across 54 Vbeta and 13 Jbeta, TCR beta CDR3 was amplified with immunoSEQ multiplex PCR. Using its own MiXCR run on the immunoSEQ multiplex PCR reads, TCRdb lists one record per CDR3 protein. The table has about 200,000 distinct CDR3 sequences, roughly 94% seen once; the top ten hold about 0.08%. From blood CD8+ and CD4+ T cells, TCR beta sequences were generated. Those who served as multiple sclerosis controls were treatment-naive patients with stable or active relapsing-remitting disease. TEMRA cells were FACS-enriched, unlike CD8+ and CD4+ T cells, which were negatively isolated. The germline CDR1 and CDR2 sequences are ENHRY and SYGVKD. This CDR3 region has 14 residues. The V segment lost 6 bases and the J segment 7 bases; nucleotides outside the gene matches: 9.

Sequenced: CD4+ T cells from PBMCs. The rearrangement uses TRBV10-3 and TRBJ2-1; 7 bases are shared with TRBD1. This receptor was identified in a human donor with multiple sclerosis. In nucleotides, the CDR3 is TGTGCCATCAGGAGGACAGGCGGAAGGAATGAGCAGTTCTTC. Residues: CAIRRTGGRNEQFF.